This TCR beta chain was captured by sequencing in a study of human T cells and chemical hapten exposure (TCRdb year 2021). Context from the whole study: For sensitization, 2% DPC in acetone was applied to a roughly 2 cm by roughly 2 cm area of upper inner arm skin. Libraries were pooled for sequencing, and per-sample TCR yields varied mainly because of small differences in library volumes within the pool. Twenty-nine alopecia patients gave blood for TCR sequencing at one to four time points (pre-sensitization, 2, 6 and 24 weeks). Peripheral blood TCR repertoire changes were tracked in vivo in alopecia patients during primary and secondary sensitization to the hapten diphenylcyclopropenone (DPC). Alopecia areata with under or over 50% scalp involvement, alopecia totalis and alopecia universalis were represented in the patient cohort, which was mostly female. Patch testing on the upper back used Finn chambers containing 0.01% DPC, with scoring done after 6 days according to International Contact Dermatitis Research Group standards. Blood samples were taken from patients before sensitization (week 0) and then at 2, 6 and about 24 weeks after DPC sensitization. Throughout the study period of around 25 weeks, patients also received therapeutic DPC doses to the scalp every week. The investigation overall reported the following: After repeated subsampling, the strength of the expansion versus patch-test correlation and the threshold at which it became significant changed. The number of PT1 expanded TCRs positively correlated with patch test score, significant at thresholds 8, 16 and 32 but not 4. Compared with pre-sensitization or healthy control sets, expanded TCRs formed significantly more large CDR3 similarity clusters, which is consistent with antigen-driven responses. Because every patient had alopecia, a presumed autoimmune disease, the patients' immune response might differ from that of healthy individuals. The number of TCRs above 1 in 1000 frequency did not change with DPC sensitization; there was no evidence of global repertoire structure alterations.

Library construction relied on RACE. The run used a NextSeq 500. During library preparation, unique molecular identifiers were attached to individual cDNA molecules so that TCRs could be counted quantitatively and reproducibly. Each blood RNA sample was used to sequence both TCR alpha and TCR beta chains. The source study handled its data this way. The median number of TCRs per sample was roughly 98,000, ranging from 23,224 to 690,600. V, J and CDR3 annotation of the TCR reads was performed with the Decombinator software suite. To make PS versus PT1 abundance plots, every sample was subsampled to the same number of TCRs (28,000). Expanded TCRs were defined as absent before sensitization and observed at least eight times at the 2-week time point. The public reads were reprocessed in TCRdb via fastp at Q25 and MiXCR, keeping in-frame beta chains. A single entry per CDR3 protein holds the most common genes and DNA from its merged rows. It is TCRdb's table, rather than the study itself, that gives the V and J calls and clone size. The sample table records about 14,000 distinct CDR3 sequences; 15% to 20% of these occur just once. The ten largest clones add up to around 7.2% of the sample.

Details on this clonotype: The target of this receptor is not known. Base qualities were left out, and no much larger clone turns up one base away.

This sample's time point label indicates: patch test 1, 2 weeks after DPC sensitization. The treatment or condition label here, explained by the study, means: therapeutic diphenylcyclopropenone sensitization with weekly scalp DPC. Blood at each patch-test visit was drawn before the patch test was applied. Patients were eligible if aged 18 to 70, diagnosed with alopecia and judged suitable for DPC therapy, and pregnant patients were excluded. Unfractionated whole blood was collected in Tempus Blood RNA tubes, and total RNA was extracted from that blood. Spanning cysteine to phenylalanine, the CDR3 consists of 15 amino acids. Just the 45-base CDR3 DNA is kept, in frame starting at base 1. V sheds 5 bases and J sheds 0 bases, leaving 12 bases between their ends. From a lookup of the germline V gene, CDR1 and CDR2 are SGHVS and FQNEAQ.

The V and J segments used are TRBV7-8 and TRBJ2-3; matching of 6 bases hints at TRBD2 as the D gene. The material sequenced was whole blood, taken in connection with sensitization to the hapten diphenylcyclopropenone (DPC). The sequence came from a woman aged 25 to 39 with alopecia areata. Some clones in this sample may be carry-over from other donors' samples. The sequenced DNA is TGTGCCAGCAGCCCACCGGGACTTAGCACAGATACGCAGTATTTT. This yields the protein CASSPPGLSTDTQYF. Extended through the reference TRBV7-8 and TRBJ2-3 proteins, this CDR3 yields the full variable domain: GAGVSQSPRYKVAKRGQDVALRCDPISGHVSLFWYQQALGQGPEFLTYFQNEAQLDKSGLPSDRFFAERPEGSVSTLKIQRTQQEDSAVYLCASSPPGLSTDTQYFGPGTRLTVL.